This is a list of T cell receptor beta chains from one sample in a study of T cell responses to AZD1222 COVID-19 vaccine. Only in-frame clones appear in the TCRdb table, and some are missing; sequencing was by immunoSEQ multiplex PCR. The sample lists 150,000 to 200,000 clones; 94% were seen once. The source material was peripheral blood, sampled 28 days after the second AZD1222 dose. The receptors here all came from an adult who received the AZD1222 COVID-19 vaccine. Each CDR3 is given with its conserved first and last residue. Each record gives: V gene, CDR3 length, clone size, D gene, J gene, CDR3 protein, CDR3 DNA. The D gene is left open where the match is weak. Rows give clone size only sometimes, using once, few, many, or a class for an expanded clone.

V: TRBV6-2/TRBV6-3
length: 16
size: -
D: TRBD2
J: TRBJ2-7
CDR3: CASSLAGGLLSYEQYF
DNA: TGTGCCAGCAGTCTAGCGGGAGGGTTACTCTCCTACGAGCAGTACTTC

V: TRBV7-9
length: 15
size: -
D: -
J: TRBJ2-1
CDR3: CASSHLGRGIDEQFF
DNA: TGTGCCAGCAGCCACCTGGGGAGGGGGATCGATGAGCAGTTCTTC

V: TRBV24-1
length: 15
size: -
D: TRBD2
J: TRBJ2-1
CDR3: CATSGTSGVYNEQFF
DNA: TGTGCCACCAGTGGGACTAGCGGAGTTTACAATGAGCAGTTCTTC

V: TRBV25-1
length: 15
size: -
D: -
J: TRBJ1-3
CDR3: CASSAAGYSGNTIYF
DNA: TGTGCCAGCAGTGCGGCAGGCTACTCTGGAAACACCATATATTTT

V: TRBV18
length: 15
size: -
D: -
J: TRBJ1-2
CDR3: CASSPPSSGLGGYTF
DNA: TGTGCCAGCTCACCACCCTCCTCAGGGCTCGGAGGCTACACCTTC

V: TRBV3-1/TRBV3-2
length: 18
size: -
D: TRBD2
J: TRBJ2-1
CDR3: CASSQEAASGRRLGEQFF
DNA: TGTGCCAGCAGCCAAGAGGCGGCTAGCGGGAGGAGATTGGGTGAGCAGTTCTTC

V: TRBV9
length: 15
size: -
D: TRBD1
J: TRBJ2-7
CDR3: CASSSRQGASNEQYF
DNA: TGTGCCAGCAGCTCCCGACAGGGGGCGAGCAACGAGCAGTACTTC

V: TRBV4-1
length: 15
size: -
D: -
J: TRBJ1-4
CDR3: CASSTPGSTNEKLFF
DNA: TGCGCCAGCAGCACACCAGGGTCAACTAATGAAAAACTGTTTTTT

V: TRBV5-1
length: 16
size: -
D: -
J: TRBJ1-6
CDR3: CASTLSGQGNNSPLHF
DNA: TGCGCCAGCACGCTTAGCGGCCAGGGTAATAATTCACCCCTCCACTTT

V: TRBV19
length: 15
size: -
D: TRBD1
J: TRBJ2-7
CDR3: CASRPGTGQVYEQYF
DNA: TGTGCCAGTAGACCCGGGACAGGGCAAGTCTACGAGCAGTACTTC

V: TRBV28
length: 16
size: many
D: TRBD2
J: TRBJ2-7
CDR3: CASSPRASGTTYEQYF
DNA: TGTGCCAGCAGTCCGCGGGCTAGCGGGACAACCTACGAGCAGTACTTC

V: TRBV5-5
length: 19
size: -
D: -
J: TRBJ2-5
CDR3: CASSSQTRLVGGLQETQYF
DNA: TGTGCCAGCAGCTCCCAAACTCGACTAGTCGGGGGATTACAAGAGACCCAGTACTTC

V: TRBV28
length: 14
size: -
D: TRBD1
J: TRBJ1-1
CDR3: CASSAGTGPREAFF
DNA: TGTGCCAGCAGTGCCGGGACAGGGCCCCGCGAAGCTTTCTTT

V: TRBV24-1
length: 13
size: -
D: TRBD1
J: TRBJ1-1
CDR3: CATSDWDSLEAFF
DNA: TGTGCCACCAGTGATTGGGACAGCTTAGAAGCTTTCTTT

V: TRBV7-9
length: 13
size: -
D: -
J: TRBJ2-5
CDR3: CASSLREKETQYF
DNA: TGTGCCAGCAGCTTACGTGAGAAAGAGACCCAGTACTTC

V: TRBV19
length: 16
size: -
D: TRBD2
J: TRBJ2-4
CDR3: CASSTMGSGRQNIQYF
DNA: TGTGCCAGTAGTACCATGGGTAGCGGGAGACAGAACATTCAGTACTTC

V: TRBV7-2
length: 14
size: -
D: TRBD2
J: TRBJ2-3
CDR3: CASSSIPGSGRLYF
DNA: TGTGCCAGCAGCTCTATCCCGGGTAGCGGGAGACTGTATTTT

V: TRBV11-3
length: 17
size: -
D: -
J: TRBJ2-1
CDR3: CASSLETGTIPTGEQFF
DNA: TGTGCCAGCAGCTTAGAGACCGGGACAATCCCCACCGGTGAGCAGTTCTTC

V: TRBV5-3
length: 15
size: -
D: TRBD2
J: TRBJ2-7
CDR3: CARSLAGTSGYEQYF
DNA: TGTGCCAGAAGCTTGGCCGGGACTAGCGGTTACGAGCAGTACTTC

V: TRBV5-4
length: 13
size: -
D: -
J: TRBJ2-1
CDR3: CASSLVDGNEQFF
DNA: TGTGCCAGCAGCTTGGTCGACGGGAATGAGCAGTTCTTC

V: TRBV5-5
length: 14
size: -
D: -
J: TRBJ1-2
CDR3: CASSSYSVPYGYTF
DNA: TGTGCCAGCAGCTCGTACAGTGTCCCCTATGGCTACACCTTC

V: TRBV9
length: 12
size: -
D: -
J: TRBJ2-2
CDR3: CASSVQGGELFF
DNA: TGTGCCAGCAGCGTCCAGGGCGGGGAGCTGTTTTTT

V: TRBV27
length: 15
size: -
D: TRBD2
J: TRBJ2-1
CDR3: CASSLWLAGDNEQFF
DNA: TGTGCCAGCAGTTTATGGCTAGCGGGAGACAATGAGCAGTTCTTC